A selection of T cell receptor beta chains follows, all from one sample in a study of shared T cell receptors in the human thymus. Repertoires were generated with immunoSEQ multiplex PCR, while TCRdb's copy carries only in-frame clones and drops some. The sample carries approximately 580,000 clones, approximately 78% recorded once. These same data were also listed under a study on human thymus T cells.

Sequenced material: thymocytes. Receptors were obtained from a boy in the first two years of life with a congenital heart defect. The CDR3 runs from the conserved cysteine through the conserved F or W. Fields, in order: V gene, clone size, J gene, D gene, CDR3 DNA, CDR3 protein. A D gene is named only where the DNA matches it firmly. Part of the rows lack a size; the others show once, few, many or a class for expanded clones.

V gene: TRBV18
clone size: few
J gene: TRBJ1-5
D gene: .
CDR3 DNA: TGTGCCAGCTCACCACGGGCCAATCAGCCCCAGCATTTT
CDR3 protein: CASSPRANQPQHF

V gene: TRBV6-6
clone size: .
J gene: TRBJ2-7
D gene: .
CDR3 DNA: TGTGCCAGCAGTTACTCGACTTTGCAGTACTTC
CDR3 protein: CASSYSTLQYF

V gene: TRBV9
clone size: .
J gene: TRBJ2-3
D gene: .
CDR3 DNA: TGTGCCAGCAGCGTAGGATGGCCAACAGATACGCAGTATTTT
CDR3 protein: CASSVGWPTDTQYF

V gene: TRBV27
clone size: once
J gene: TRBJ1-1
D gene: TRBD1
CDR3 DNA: TGTGCCAGCAGAGGACAGGGGGCGACGGCTGAAGCTTTCTTT
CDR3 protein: CASRGQGATAEAFF

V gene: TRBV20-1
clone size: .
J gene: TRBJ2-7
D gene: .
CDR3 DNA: TGCAGTGCCCGGAGGGACGAGCAGTACTTC
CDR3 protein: CSARRDEQYF

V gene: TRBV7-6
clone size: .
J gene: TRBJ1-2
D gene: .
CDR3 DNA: TGTGCCAGCAGCTTTCGTCCGTCGGGGGGCTACACCTTC
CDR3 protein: CASSFRPSGGYTF

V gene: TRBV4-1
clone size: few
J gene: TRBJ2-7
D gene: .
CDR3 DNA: TGCGCCAGCAGCCAAGCCGGCGGGGAGGAATGGTCGCCAAGAACCTACGAGCAGTACTTC
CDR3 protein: CASSQAGGEEWSPRTYEQYF

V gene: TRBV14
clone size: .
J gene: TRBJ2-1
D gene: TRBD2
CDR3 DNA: TGTGCCAGCAGCCAAGTCGATAGCGGGAGGGTTGAGCAGTTCTTC
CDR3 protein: CASSQVDSGRVEQFF

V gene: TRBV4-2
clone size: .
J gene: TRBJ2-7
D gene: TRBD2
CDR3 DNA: TGTGCCAGCAGCCAAGAAGTTTCGATACTAGCGGGAGACTACGAGCAGTACTTC
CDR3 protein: CASSQEVSILAGDYEQYF

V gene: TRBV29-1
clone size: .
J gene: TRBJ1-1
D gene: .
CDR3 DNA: TGCAGCGTTGAAAGGACTCGGATGACTGAAGCTTTCTTT
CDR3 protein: CSVERTRMTEAFF

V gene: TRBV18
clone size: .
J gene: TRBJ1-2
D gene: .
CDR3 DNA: TGTGCCAGCTCACCAAGGAGGACAGTCTATGGCTACACCTTC
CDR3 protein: CASSPRRTVYGYTF

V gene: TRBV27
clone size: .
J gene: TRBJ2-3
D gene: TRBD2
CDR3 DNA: TGTGCCAGCAGTTTCCAGCGGGGACGCACAGATACGCAGTATTTT
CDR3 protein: CASSFQRGRTDTQYF

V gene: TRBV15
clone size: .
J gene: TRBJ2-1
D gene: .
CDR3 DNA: TGTGCCACCAGCAGAGAAGGGGGGGCGGGACACTCCTACAATGAGCAGTTCTTC
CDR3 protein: CATSREGGAGHSYNEQFF

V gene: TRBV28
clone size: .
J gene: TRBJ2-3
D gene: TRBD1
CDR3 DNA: TGTGCCAGCAGTCCAAGACGACAGGGGAGACCAGATACGCAGTATTTT
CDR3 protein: CASSPRRQGRPDTQYF

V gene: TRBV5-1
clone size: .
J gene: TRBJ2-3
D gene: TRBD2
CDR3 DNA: TGCGCCAGCAGCTTCCCCCCTGCTTTCGGAAAGGGACTAGCGGGAGTTCCAGATACGCAGTATTTT
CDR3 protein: CASSFPPAFGKGLAGVPDTQYF

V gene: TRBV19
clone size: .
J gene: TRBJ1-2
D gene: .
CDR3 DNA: TGTGCCAGTACCGGCGGGGAGTATGGCTACACCTTC
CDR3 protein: CASTGGEYGYTF

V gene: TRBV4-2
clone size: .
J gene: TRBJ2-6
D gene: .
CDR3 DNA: TGTGCCAGCAGTCCCCGACCTAGGAGGGGGCCTGGGGCCAACGTCCTGACTTTC
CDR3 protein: CASSPRPRRGPGANVLTF

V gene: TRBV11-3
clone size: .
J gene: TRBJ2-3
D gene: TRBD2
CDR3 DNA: TGTGCCAGCAGGCGACTAGCGGATAGCACAGATACGCAGTATTTT
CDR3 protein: CASRRLADSTDTQYF

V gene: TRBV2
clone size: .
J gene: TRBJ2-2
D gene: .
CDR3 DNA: TGTGCCAGCAGTGAGCCGGGGGCGAACACCGGGGAGCTGTTTTTT
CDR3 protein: CASSEPGANTGELFF

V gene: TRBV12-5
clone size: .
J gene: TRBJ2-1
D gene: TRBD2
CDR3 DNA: TGTGCTAGTGGTTTGGTACATTCGAGGGAGGGTTACAATGAGCAGTTCTTC
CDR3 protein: CASGLVHSREGYNEQFF

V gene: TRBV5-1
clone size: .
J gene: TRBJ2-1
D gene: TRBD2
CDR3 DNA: TGCGCCAGCAGCGCGGCTAGCGGGAGGGGCCCCAATGAGCAGTTCTTC
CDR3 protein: CASSAASGRGPNEQFF

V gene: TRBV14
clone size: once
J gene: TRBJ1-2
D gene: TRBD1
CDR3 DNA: TGTGCCAGCAGCCAAGATTTCATGACAGGGGGCTTTGGCTACACCTTC
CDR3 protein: CASSQDFMTGGFGYTF

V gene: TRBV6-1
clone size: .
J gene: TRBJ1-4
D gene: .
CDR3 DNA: TGTGCCAGCAGTGAAGGTCGACAGGAGGCTAATGAAAAACTGTTTTTT
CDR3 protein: CASSEGRQEANEKLFF

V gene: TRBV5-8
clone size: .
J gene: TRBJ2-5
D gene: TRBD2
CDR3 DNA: TGTGCCAGCAGCTTGGGACTAGCGGCCACGACGTGGGAGACCCAGTACTTC
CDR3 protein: CASSLGLAATTWETQYF

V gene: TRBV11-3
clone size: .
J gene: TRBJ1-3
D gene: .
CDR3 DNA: TGTGCCAGCAGCTTAGATCGGTTACTCTCTGGAAACACCATATATTTT
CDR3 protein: CASSLDRLLSGNTIYF

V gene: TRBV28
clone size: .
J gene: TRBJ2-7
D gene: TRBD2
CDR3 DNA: TGTGCCAGCACCCACGGGGGGGAACTACGAGGGCAGTACTTC
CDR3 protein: CASTHGGELRGQYF

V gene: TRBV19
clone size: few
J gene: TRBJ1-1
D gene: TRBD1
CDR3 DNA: TGTGCCAGTAGCTCTCCGGGACAGGCCTCTCACACTGAAGCTTTCTTT
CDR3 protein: CASSSPGQASHTEAFF

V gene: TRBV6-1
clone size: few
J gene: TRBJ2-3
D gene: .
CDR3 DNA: TGTGCCAGCAGTGACAGGGGAGATTTGGATACGCAGTATTTT
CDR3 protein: CASSDRGDLDTQYF